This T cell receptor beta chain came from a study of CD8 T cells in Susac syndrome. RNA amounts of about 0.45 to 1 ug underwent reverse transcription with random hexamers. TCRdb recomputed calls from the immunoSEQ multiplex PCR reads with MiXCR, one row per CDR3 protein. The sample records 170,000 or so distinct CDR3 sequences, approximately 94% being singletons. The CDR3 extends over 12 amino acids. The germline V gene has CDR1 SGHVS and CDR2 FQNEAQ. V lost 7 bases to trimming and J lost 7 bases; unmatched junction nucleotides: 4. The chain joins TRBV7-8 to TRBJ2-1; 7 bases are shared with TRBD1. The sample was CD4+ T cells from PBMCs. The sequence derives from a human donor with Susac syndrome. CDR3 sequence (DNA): TGTGCCAGCACCTTGACAGGGAATGAGCAGTTCTTC. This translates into CASTLTGNEQFF.